The 5 T cell receptor beta chains given below trace back to one sample, sequenced in a study of long-term antiretroviral therapy in people with HIV. Samples were assayed with immunoSEQ v3.0 at survey level. Sequenced by immunoSEQ multiplex PCR; TCRdb stores in-frame clones only, minus some. This table holds about 20,000 clones, approximately 81% found once. The source was unsorted PBMCs, collected 2.4 years after starting antiretroviral therapy. Every receptor here comes from a man aged 35 to 55 with HIV.

The CDR3: CASSRSDYGYTF. In nucleotides, the CDR3 is TGCGCCAGCAGCCGGTCGGATTATGGCTACACCTTC. The rearrangement uses TRBV4-1 and TRBJ1-2; no definite D call. The CDR3 is made up of 12 amino acids. Germline V gene data show CDR1 as MGHRA and CDR2 as YSYEKL. Trimming removed 4 bases at V and 5 bases at J, with 8 bases between.

This chain links TRBV11-2 with TRBJ2-2; 8 bases line up with TRBD2. Germline assignment: CDR1 SGHAT and CDR2 FQNNGV. V shed 5 bases, J shed 8 bases, and the junction held 10 bases outside the gene matches. The CDR3 is made up of 15 amino acids. Here the CDR3 DNA reads TGTGCCAGCAGCGCCCAGTGGCGGGGGGTTGGGGAGCTGTTTTTT. It codes for CASSAQWRGVGELFF.

The rearrangement links TRBV4-3 to TRBJ1-1; D is possibly TRBD1 (6 bases). The CDR3 covers 14 residues. Trimming left V 0 bases short and J 8 bases short, with 13 bases between. Germline V lookup: CDR1 LGHNA, CDR2 YSLEER. CDR3 in DNA: TGCGCCAGCAGCCAAGATCAGGGGCTGCGGGAAGCTTTCTTT. Encoded protein: CASSQDQGLREAFF.

The rearrangement links TRBV7-3 to TRBJ2-7, with a possible D match to TRBD2 (6 bases). CDR3 length equals 15 residues. V lost 1 base and J lost 3, with 13 bases in between. CDR1 SGHTA and CDR2 FQGTGA come from the germline V gene. CDR3 coding DNA: TGTGCCAGCAGCTTAAGCAGGACTAACCTCTACGAGCAGTACTTC. Protein: CASSLSRTNLYEQYF. The full variable domain, in which reference TRBV7-3 and TRBJ2-7 provide the parts outside the CDR3, is GAGVSQTPSNKVTEKGKYVELRCDPISGHTALYWYRQSLGQGPEFLIYFQGTGAADDSGLPNDRFFAVRPEGSVSTLKIQRTERGDSAVYLCASSLSRTNLYEQYFGPGTRLTVT.

This clone was picked up a small number of times. The chain joins TRBV19 to TRBJ1-1; TRBD1 matches 8 bases. Germline V gene sequence: CDR1 LNHDA, CDR2 SQIVND (reference sequence). The CDR3 spans 17 residues. Losses at the gene ends were 4 bases for V and 4 bases for J; bases not matched to a gene: 14. This CDR3 reads CASSRLSDRGFGTEAFF. Written as DNA, the CDR3 is TGTGCCAGTAGTAGACTGTCCGACAGGGGATTTGGCACTGAAGCTTTCTTT.